Each of the 32 T cell receptor beta chains below was sequenced from the same sample in a study of regulatory T cells. No antigen has been identified for these receptors. The study, taken as a whole, reports: In CD3G-deficient patients, conventional CD4+ T cells were enriched for hydrophobic CDR3 residues at positions 6 and 7.

Amplification used 52 TRBV primers and 13 TRBJ primers. TCRdb keeps only in-frame clones here, not all; method: immunoSEQ multiplex PCR. The sample has approximately 29,000 clones, over 90% seen once. Sequenced sample: conventional CD4+ T cells sorted from blood. The receptors here all came from a child between 2 and 9 years old with CD3G deficiency.

This clone is a singleton in its sample. The V and J genes are TRBV11-2 and TRBJ2-7; TRBD2 might be the D (7 bases). This CDR3 comprises 13 residues. V lost 7 bases, J lost 3 bases, and 13 bases lay in between. Germline V gene data show CDR1 as SGHAT and CDR2 as FQNNGV. CDR3 sequence reads: CASKGGGGYEQYF. For the CDR3, the DNA is TGTGCCAGCAAGGGGGGAGGGGGCTACGAGCAGTACTTC.

The V call is TRBV6-1, the J call TRBJ1-1; 7 bases are shared with TRBD1. CDR3 length equals 15 residues. Germline assignment: CDR1 MNHNS and CDR2 SASEGT. The V gene end was trimmed by 6 bases and the J gene end by 1 base; junction bases not matched to a gene: 8. The CDR3 DNA sequence: TGTGCCAGCAGGACGTTGGGACAGACGAACACTGAAGCTTTCTTT. Translated, it gives CASRTLGQTNTEAFF.

CDR3 DNA sequence: TGTGCCATCAGTGAGACGGGGAACACCGGGGAGCTGTTTTTT. Protein: CAISETGNTGELFF. The rearrangement links TRBV10-3 to TRBJ2-2; no clear D. Germline V gene data show CDR1 as ENHRY and CDR2 as SYGVKD. V was cut by 2 bases and J by 1 base, with 5 bases left in between. This CDR3 has 14 amino acids.

This chain links TRBV6-1 with TRBJ2-1; TRBD1 is a possible D gene (5 bases). V gave up 7 bases and J gave up 13 bases, with 17 bases separating them. The CDR3 runs 12 residues. Germline V gives CDR1 MNHNS, CDR2 SASEGT. CDR3: CASTAEMQGQFF. CDR3 DNA: TGTGCCAGCACGGCAGAGATGCAGGGACAGTTCTTC.

This clone was counted once. The rearrangement joins TRBV6-1 to TRBJ1-1; 9 bases match TRBD1. J gave up 4 bases and V 4 bases, and 7 bases lay outside the gene matches. This CDR3 is 15 amino acids long. CDR1 and CDR2 (germline): MNHNS, SASEGT. CDR3 residues: CASSGGTGKPTEAFF. The CDR3, as DNA: TGTGCCAGCAGTGGGGGGACAGGGAAACCCACTGAAGCTTTCTTT.

This clone has just a few counts. The chain has TRBV28 and TRBJ1-2, with D tentatively TRBD1 (6 bases). CDR3 length equals 13 residues. The V end was cut by 5 bases, the J end by 4 bases, with 11 bases between. Germline assignment: CDR1 MDHEN and CDR2 SYDVKM. Written as DNA, the CDR3 is TGTGCCAGCAGTCCCGACAGGAGCTATGGCTACACCTTC. Translation: CASSPDRSYGYTF.

The DNA for the CDR3 is TGTGCCAGCAGTCCGAGCGGGAGATGGGCAGATACGCAGTATTTT. Translated: CASSPSGRWADTQYF. The rearrangement links TRBV6-1 to TRBJ2-3; 8 bases are a match to TRBD2. V trimming: 5 bases; J trimming: 4 bases; junction bases outside the gene matches: 8. CDR1 and CDR2 from the germline V gene are MNHNS and SASEGT. This CDR3 region has 15 residues.

On this clone: Other DNA variants within this sample encode the same CDR3. The rearrangement joins TRBV28 to TRBJ1-5; no definite D call. Per the germline V gene, CDR1 is MDHEN and CDR2 is SYDVKM. V was pared by 3 bases and J by 4 bases, with 4 bases between. CDR3 length: 12 residues. This chain's CDR3 is CASSLTNQPQHF. CDR3 DNA: TGTGCCAGCAGTTTGACGAATCAGCCCCAGCATTTT.

This chain connects TRBV5-1 to TRBJ2-2; unclear D gene. CDR1 is SGHRS, CDR2 YFSETQ, per germline. The ends were cut back, 1 base at V and 4 bases at J, with 5 bases in the middle. This CDR3 spans 13 amino acids. The CDR3 region is CASSLLSTGELFF. CDR3 nucleotide sequence: TGCGCCAGCAGCTTGTTGAGCACCGGGGAGCTGTTTTTT.

The chain couples TRBV11-2 to TRBJ1-3; D is unclear. The CDR3 is made up of 12 amino acids. Looked up from germline, CDR1 is SGHAT and CDR2 is FQNNGV. The V end lost 5 bases, the J end lost 4 bases, and 6 bases lay between the germline ends. The CDR3 reads CASSHRGNTIYF. The CDR3 region has the DNA TGTGCCAGCAGCCACAGAGGAAACACCATATATTTT.

The gene calls are TRBV7-2 and TRBJ2-1, with 12 bases fitting TRBD2. The CDR3 has 19 residues. In germline, CDR1 is SGHTA, CDR2 FQGNSA. J was trimmed by 5 bases and V by 5 bases; bases with no gene match: 16. Here the CDR3 reads CASSQIRRPTSGRNNEQFF. In DNA, the CDR3 is TGTGCCAGCAGCCAAATCCGCCGTCCAACTAGCGGGAGGAACAATGAGCAGTTCTTC.

This rearrangement joins TRBV28 to TRBJ2-1; D uncertain. The CDR3 has 16 residues. The germline gives CDR1 MDHEN, CDR2 SYDVKM. V lost 5 bases and J 6 bases, leaving 20 bases between the germline ends. The CDR3 region is CASSLRAQTIRNEQFF. CDR3 nucleotides: TGTGCCAGCAGTCTCCGGGCCCAGACCATTCGCAATGAGCAGTTCTTC.

The genes are TRBV5-1 and TRBJ2-3; 7 nucleotides agree with TRBD2. V was pared by 0 bases and J by 3 bases, with 1 base of the junction left unmatched. There are 14 residues in the CDR3. Germline CDR1 and CDR2: SGHRS and YFSETQ. The CDR3 coding sequence is TGCGCCAGCAGCTTGGGGCGGGAGACAGATACGCAGTATTTT. This gives the protein CASSLGRETDTQYF.

This sequence joins TRBV6-1 and TRBJ2-7; D is unresolved. This CDR3 has 14 residues. The germline V and J ends were trimmed by 0 bases and 2 bases, with 8 bases remaining between them. Germline-derived CDR1 and CDR2 are MNHNS and SASEGT. Here the CDR3 reads CASSEARRAYEQYF. The CDR3 DNA follows: TGTGCCAGCAGTGAAGCTCGTAGAGCCTACGAGCAGTACTTC.

This chain connects TRBV28 to TRBJ2-5, with a tentative D call TRBD1 (6 bases). Germline CDR1 is MDHEN and CDR2 is SYDVKM. CDR3 length: 13 residues. The V end was cut by 2 bases, the J end by 2 bases, with 6 bases between. Written as DNA, the CDR3 is TGTGCCAGCAGTTTAGGGACACAAGAGACCCAGTACTTC. The encoded protein is CASSLGTQETQYF.

This clone was picked up a small number of times. The rearrangement links TRBV28 to TRBJ1-1, with D uncertain. Trimming shortened V by 7 bases and J by 0 bases, and 9 bases separated the two germline ends. Germline loops: CDR1 MDHEN, CDR2 SYDVKM. The CDR3 covers 13 residues. CDR3 nucleotides: TGTGCCAGCACCTCTGGGGTGAACACTGAAGCTTTCTTT. This translates into CASTSGVNTEAFF.

The rearrangement joins TRBV6-6 to TRBJ2-1; D tentatively fits TRBD1 or TRBD2 (5 bases each). In germline, CDR1 is MNHNY, CDR2 SVGAGI (reference sequence). This CDR3 has 13 residues. V dropped 2 bases and J dropped 7 bases, with 9 bases sitting between them. For the CDR3, the DNA is TGTGCCAGCAGTTACGGGGGTAGGAATGAGCAGTTCTTC. Protein sequence: CASSYGGRNEQFF.

The chain employs TRBV28 and TRBJ2-7, with 8 bases identical to TRBD2. The CDR3 spans 17 residues. Germline V CDR1 and CDR2: MDHEN, SYDVKM. After removal of 4 bases from V and 7 bases from J, the junction contained 18 bases not matched to a gene. The CDR3 DNA reads as TGTGCCAGCAGTTCCCATGGTGACACGGGAGGGCCCGGGGAGCAGTACTTC. Protein sequence: CASSSHGDTGGPGEQYF.

The rearrangement links TRBV11-2 to TRBJ2-4; D might be TRBD1 (6 bases). Germline V CDR1 and CDR2: SGHAT, FQNNGV. The V end lost 0 bases, the J end lost 0 bases, and 12 bases lay between the germline ends. The CDR3 runs 17 residues. The CDR3 loop reads CASSLEGTGLAKNIQYF. CDR3 nucleotide sequence: TGTGCCAGCAGCTTAGAGGGAACAGGGCTAGCCAAAAACATTCAGTACTTC. Full variable domain (remainder filled in from reference TRBV11-2 and TRBJ2-4): EAGVAQSPRYKIIEKRQSVAFWCNPISGHATLYWYQQILGQGPKLLIQFQNNGVVDDSQLPKDRFSAERLKGVDSTLKIQPAKLEDSAVYLCASSLEGTGLAKNIQYFGAGTRLSVL.

The chain uses TRBV28 and TRBJ2-6; D remains ambiguous. Per the germline V gene, CDR1 is MDHEN and CDR2 is SYDVKM. Trimming cost V 1 base and J 0 bases, with 4 bases left between them. This CDR3 region has 15 residues. CDR3 amino acids: CASSLFRSGANVLTF. CDR3 bases: TGTGCCAGCAGTTTATTCCGCTCTGGGGCCAACGTCCTGACTTTC.

The V call is TRBV6-1, the J call TRBJ2-5; no reliable D call. Germline CDR1 reads MNHNS; CDR2 reads SASEGT. V was shortened by 4 bases and J by 2 bases, with 14 bases between the two germline ends. The CDR3 loop spans 15 amino acids. CDR3 region: CASSGVFRRQETQYF. For the CDR3, the DNA is TGTGCCAGCAGTGGGGTTTTTCGACGGCAAGAGACCCAGTACTTC.

This rearrangement joins TRBV10-2 to TRBJ1-5; no clear D. The CDR3 covers 14 residues. Per germline, CDR1 WSHSY and CDR2 SAAADI. The germline V and J ends were trimmed by 4 bases and 4 bases, with 11 bases remaining between them. The CDR3 region has the DNA TGCGCCAGCAGTGGGCCAGAGGGAAATCAGCCCCAGCATTTT. Its protein is CASSGPEGNQPQHF.

The genes are TRBV10-3 and TRBJ2-7; D may be TRBD1 or TRBD2 (5 bases each). In germline, CDR1 is ENHRY, CDR2 SYGVKD. The V end lost 2 bases, the J end lost 6 bases, and 11 bases lay between the germline ends. This CDR3 has 13 amino acids. Here the CDR3 reads CAISERGAGEQYF. In nucleotides, the CDR3 is TGTGCCATCAGTGAGCGAGGGGCAGGCGAGCAGTACTTC.

J is TRBJ2-2 and V is TRBV7-8, with unresolved D. Germline values: CDR1 SGHVS, CDR2 FQNEAQ. Trimming took 3 bases from V and 6 from J, leaving 14 bases between them. CDR3 size: 15 residues. CDR3 residues: CASSFSHGSSGELFF. CDR3 DNA sequence: TGTGCCAGCAGCTTCTCCCATGGTTCTTCCGGGGAGCTGTTTTTT.

The gene calls are TRBV5-1 and TRBJ2-1; 11 nucleotides agree with TRBD1. The junction had 2 bases not matched to a gene; V was cut back by 3 bases and J by 9 bases. Germline V lookup: CDR1 SGHRS, CDR2 YFSETQ. The CDR3 sequence is 13 residues long. CDR3 loop: CASSSGQGGEQFF. CDR3 nucleotide sequence: TGCGCCAGCAGCTCGGGACAGGGGGGTGAGCAGTTCTTC. The whole variable domain, filled in from reference TRBV5-1 and TRBJ2-1, reads KAGVTQTPRYLIKTRGQQVTLSCSPISGHRSVSWYQQTPGQGLQFLFEYFSETQRNKGNFPGRFSGRQFSNSRSEMNVSTLELGDSALYLCASSSGQGGEQFFGPGTRLTVL.

This chain connects TRBV28 to TRBJ2-1; D is possibly TRBD1 (5 bases). The length of the CDR3 is 15 residues. V lost 4 bases to trimming and J lost 5 bases, with 15 bases between them. The germline V gene has CDR1 MDHEN and CDR2 SYDVKM. The CDR3 sequence is CASSSSGQGNNEQFF. The CDR3 DNA reads as TGTGCCAGCAGTTCAAGTGGTCAGGGAAACAATGAGCAGTTCTTC.

The J gene is TRBJ1-1, the V gene TRBV28; D might be TRBD1 (5 bases). Germline V gives CDR1 MDHEN, CDR2 SYDVKM. This CDR3 spans 15 amino acids. V was clipped by 0 bases and J by 4 bases, with 12 bases between them. The CDR3 region is CASSLWSGGSTEAFF. CDR3 DNA sequence: TGTGCCAGCAGTTTATGGTCCGGGGGTAGCACTGAAGCTTTCTTT.

The genes are TRBV28 and TRBJ2-5, with D unresolved. Trimming took off 2 bases at V and 4 bases at J, with 8 bases between the two ends. The CDR3 is 13 residues long. In germline, CDR1 is MDHEN, CDR2 SYDVKM. The CDR3 loop is CASSLGRTETQYF. CDR3 bases: TGTGCCAGCAGTTTAGGGCGAACAGAGACCCAGTACTTC.

The chain is built from TRBV18 and TRBJ1-5; D call uncertain. V lost 5 bases and J 3 bases, leaving 8 bases between the germline ends. Germline V CDR1 and CDR2: KGHSH, LQKENI. The CDR3 covers 13 residues. CDR3 DNA: TGTGCCAGCTCAGAGGGCCTCAATCAGCCCCAGCATTTT. This sequence encodes CASSEGLNQPQHF.

This chain uses TRBV18 with TRBJ2-1; D is perhaps TRBD2 (5 bases). The CDR3 length is 13 residues. Per germline, CDR1 KGHSH and CDR2 LQKENI. V lost 8 bases, J lost 8 bases, and 16 bases lay in between. The CDR3 protein is CASSATEGYEQFF. CDR3 sequence (DNA): TGTGCCAGCAGCGCCACAGAGGGCTATGAGCAGTTCTTC. Full variable domain (rest looked up from reference TRBV18 and TRBJ2-1): NAGVMQNPRHLVRRRGQEARLRCSPMKGHSHVYWYRQLPEEGLKFMVYLQKENIIDESGMPKERFSAEFPKEGPSILRIQQVVRGDSAAYFCASSATEGYEQFFGPGTRLTVL.

The chain combines TRBV11-2 with TRBJ2-1; D is unresolved. With 5 bases removed from V and 7 bases from J, the gap between germline ends came to 9 bases. From germline, CDR1 is SGHAT and CDR2 FQNNGV. CDR3 size: 12 residues. The CDR3 here is CASSAGGNEQFF. CDR3 DNA sequence: TGTGCCAGCAGCGCCGGTGGGAATGAGCAGTTCTTC. Full variable domain (outside the CDR3, taken from reference TRBV11-2 and TRBJ2-1): EAGVAQSPRYKIIEKRQSVAFWCNPISGHATLYWYQQILGQGPKLLIQFQNNGVVDDSQLPKDRFSAERLKGVDSTLKIQPAKLEDSAVYLCASSAGGNEQFFGPGTRLTVL.

The J gene is TRBJ2-7, the V gene TRBV6-1; the match to TRBD1 covers 8 bases. This CDR3 has 16 amino acids. V trimming: 3 bases; J trimming: 5 bases; junction bases outside the gene matches: 12. Germline CDR1 and CDR2: MNHNS and SASEGT. The CDR3 DNA follows: TGTGCCAGCAGTGATTACGTGTCACAGGGGGTGAACGAGCAGTACTTC. This translates into CASSDYVSQGVNEQYF.